Described below is a single T cell receptor (beta chain) sequence and its context. Its antigen is currently unknown. The sample belongs to a study of cytomegalovirus exposure and HLA in healthy donors. The primer mix had 60 Vbeta and 13 Jbeta primers. Libraries were prepared by immunoSEQ multiplex PCR; TCRdb keeps only in-frame clonotypes and omits some of them. The table has under 200,000 clones, roughly 80% seen once; the top ten hold around 4.9%. Regarding the study as a whole: In vitro data verified three CMV-associated chains as specific for CMV antigens.

V lost 5 bases and J lost 2, with 13 bases in between. In germline, CDR1 is MNHEY, CDR2 SVGAGI. The CDR3 has 15 amino acids. The gene calls are TRBV6-5 and TRBJ2-1; no reliable D call. The sequence was obtained from a male donor in good health and CMV-seronegative. Input material: PBMCs. The CDR3 DNA is TGTGCCAGCAGTCCCCAGGAAAGCCCCTACAATGAGCAGTTCTTC. Encoded protein: CASSPQESPYNEQFF.